Each of the 6 T cell receptor beta chains below was sequenced from the same sample in a study of T cell responses to AZD1222 COVID-19 vaccine. This table comes from immunoSEQ multiplex PCR, and its TCRdb copy is limited to in-frame clones, with some not included. Of fewer than 85,000 clones listed, about 85% are singletons. Source: peripheral blood, taken 28 days after the second AZD1222 dose. These receptors all come from an adult who received the AZD1222 COVID-19 vaccine.

This clone was observed once. The chain recombines TRBV25-1 with TRBJ2-2, with D tentatively TRBD1 (6 bases). The CDR3 has 16 residues. In germline, CDR1 is MGHDK, CDR2 SYGVNS. Trimming shortened V by 7 bases and J by 0 bases, and 15 bases separated the two germline ends. CDR3 protein: CASIPDSSANTGELFF. The CDR3 nucleotides read TGTGCCAGCATTCCGGACAGCAGCGCGAACACCGGGGAGCTGTTTTTT.

This chain links TRBV24-1 with TRBJ1-1; possibly TRBD1 for D (5 bases). CDR1 is KGHDR, CDR2 SFDVKD, per germline. The CDR3 spans 17 residues. V shed 0 bases and J shed 2 bases, with 15 bases lying between them. CDR3 sequence: CATSDLPLWGYNTEAFF. CDR3 bases: TGTGCCACCAGTGATTTGCCCCTCTGGGGGTATAACACTGAAGCTTTCTTT.

The rearrangement links TRBV10-3 to TRBJ1-2; D is unresolved. CDR3 length: 17 amino acids. Between the trimmed V and J ends, which lost 3 bases and 0 bases, there was a span of 17 bases. Germline loops: CDR1 ENHRY, CDR2 SYGVKD. The CDR3 protein is CAISDGLSVLTNYGYTF. The CDR3 DNA follows: TGTGCCATCAGTGATGGGCTATCCGTTCTAACTAACTATGGCTACACCTTC.

The rearrangement uses TRBV5-8 and TRBJ1-5, with unresolved D. Germline assignment: CDR1 SGHTS and CDR2 YDEGEE. Trimming stripped 0 bases from V and 0 bases from J, with 10 bases between. The CDR3 contains 16 residues. The CDR3, as DNA: TGTGCCAGCAGCTTGGTGGCCCTGAATAGCAATCAGCCCCAGCATTTT. The encoded protein is CASSLVALNSNQPQHF.

The CDR3 coding sequence is TGCGCCAGCAGCTTTACGACAGGGACAAGAGGCGGCTACACCTTC. This codes for CASSFTTGTRGGYTF. The V gene is TRBV5-1, the J gene TRBJ1-2; 7 nucleotides match TRBD1. With V trimmed by 2 bases and J by 8 bases, 12 bases remained unmatched. This CDR3 is 15 amino acids long. The germline CDR1 and CDR2 sequences are SGHRS and YFSETQ.

The chain couples TRBV27 to TRBJ2-3; 7 nucleotides match TRBD2. With 6 bases clipped from V and 0 bases from J, the junction kept 6 bases outside the gene matches. CDR1 is MNHEY, CDR2 SMNVEV, per germline (reference sequence). The CDR3 extends over 15 amino acids. The CDR3 region is CASRTGTTSTDTQYF. The CDR3 DNA follows: TGTGCCAGCAGAACCGGGACTACTAGCACAGATACGCAGTATTTT.